One sample yielded the 20 T cell receptor beta chains listed below, sequenced in a study of T cell responses to AZD1222 COVID-19 vaccine (dated by TCRdb to 2020 to 2023). Preparation of the library involved the immunoSEQ multiplex PCR assay. What TCRdb holds here is the immuneACCESS table cut down to in-frame rearrangements. Part of the clones is not present; checked against another copy, under half of the missing clones reflect an unresolved V gene, and the others are unexplained. This sample is represented by more than 85,000 clones; approximately 86% of them were singletons. About 5% of the sample comes from the top ten. The time point label corresponds to: baseline before first vaccination. The sequencing used peripheral blood, collected on day 0 of AZD1222 vaccination. The receptors stem from an adult in good health.

The chain is built from TRBV2 and TRBJ2-1; 10 bases align to TRBD2. Germline assignment: CDR1 SNHLY and CDR2 FYNNEI. The CDR3 has 13 residues. Unmatched junction bases numbered 2, after V lost 8 bases and J lost 4 bases. For the CDR3, the DNA is TGTGCCAGCGGTAGCGGGAGGTACAATGAGCAGTTCTTC. It specifies CASGSGRYNEQFF.

The chain is built from TRBV4-1 and TRBJ2-2, with 7 bases identical to TRBD1. This CDR3 region has 17 residues. V dropped 4 bases and J dropped 5; count of bases not matched to a gene: 13. CDR1 and CDR2 from the germline V gene are MGHRA and YSYEKL. CDR3 nucleotides: TGCGCCAGCAGCCCATTACAGGGGTATTTGGGAACCGGGGAGCTGTTTTTT. It is translated as CASSPLQGYLGTGELFF.

V and J are TRBV21-1 and TRBJ2-7. TRBV21-1 is tagged as a pseudogene. This CDR3 is built from 15 residues. Here the CDR3 reads CASSRPGWAAWEQYF. The DNA for the CDR3 is TGTGCCAGCAGCAGGCCCGGATGGGCGGCTTGGGAGCAGTACTTC.

This chain links TRBV5-4 with TRBJ1-6, with TRBD1 as a possible D gene (5 bases). Trimming left V 4 bases short and J 8 bases short, with 19 bases between. The germline V gene encodes CDR1 SGHNT and CDR2 YYREEE (reference sequence). The CDR3 runs to 16 residues. The CDR3 spells CASSPGGSGQYSPLHF. In DNA form, the CDR3 reads TGTGCCAGCAGCCCTGGAGGATCAGGGCAGTATTCACCCCTCCACTTT.

The CDR3 bases are TGTGCCTGGAGTGTAGGCCCCGGGGAGCTGTTTTTT. Its protein product is CAWSVGPGELFF. This chain joins TRBV30 and TRBJ2-2; D unresolved. The V gene lost 0 bases and the J gene lost 6 bases, with 5 bases spanning the gap. Germline-derived CDR1 and CDR2 are GTSNPN and SVGIG (reference sequence). CDR3 length: 12 amino acids.

Note on this clone: The sample carries other DNA sequences with the same CDR3. This chain uses TRBV7-8 with TRBJ1-2; D ambiguous. CDR1 and CDR2 (germline): SGHVS, FQNEAQ. The CDR3 has 12 residues. V lost 1 base and J 4 bases, leaving 4 bases between the germline ends. DNA of the CDR3: TGTGCCAGCAGCTTAGTGGCCTATGGCTACACCTTC. The encoded protein is CASSLVAYGYTF.

The chain links TRBV28 to TRBJ1-2; D not resolved. This CDR3 comprises 14 residues. V shed 3 bases and J shed 0 bases, with 8 bases lying between them. Germline V gene data show CDR1 as MDHEN and CDR2 as SYDVKM. CDR3 residues: CASSFGRANYGYTF. The CDR3 DNA follows: TGTGCCAGCAGTTTTGGAAGGGCTAACTATGGCTACACCTTC.

This chain links TRBV7-2 with TRBJ1-6, with D tentatively TRBD1 (5 bases). The germline gives CDR1 SGHTA, CDR2 FQGNSA. The CDR3 covers 16 residues. V was clipped by 2 bases and J by 0 bases, with 8 bases between them. The CDR3 sequence is CASSLLGGSYNSPLHF. CDR3 sequence (DNA): TGTGCCAGCAGCTTATTGGGGGGCTCCTATAATTCACCCCTCCACTTT.

This clone showed up many times. The chain has TRBV28 and TRBJ1-5; 8 nucleotides align to TRBD1. Germline CDR1 and CDR2: MDHEN and SYDVKM. This CDR3 is built from 14 residues. After removal of 7 bases from V and 2 bases from J, the junction contained 4 bases not matched to a gene. CDR3 nucleotides: TGTGCCAGCACCCCGGGACAGGGCAATCAGCCCCAGCATTTT. Its translation: CASTPGQGNQPQHF.

This chain joins TRBV28 and TRBJ1-1, with D uncertain. There are 13 residues in the CDR3. V lost 6 bases and J 6 bases, leaving 14 bases between the germline ends. The germline CDR1 and CDR2 sequences are MDHEN and SYDVKM. This CDR3 reads CASSIQGVAEAFF. The CDR3 bases are TGTGCCAGCAGCATTCAAGGAGTCGCTGAAGCTTTCTTT.

The rearrangement joins TRBV28 to TRBJ1-6, with a possible D match to TRBD1 (5 bases). Per the germline V gene, CDR1 is MDHEN and CDR2 is SYDVKM. V shed 7 bases and J shed 4 bases, with 11 bases lying between them. This CDR3 contains 14 residues. CDR3 in amino acids: CASKARQYNSPLHF. In nucleotides, the CDR3 is TGTGCCAGCAAGGCCAGACAGTATAATTCACCCCTCCACTTT.

With regard to this clone: Other DNA sequences in the sample encode the same CDR3. The chain has TRBV7-2 and TRBJ2-3; 13 bases match TRBD2. The CDR3 extends over 16 amino acids. Trimming at V came to 0 bases and at J to 4 bases, leaving 1 base not matched to a gene. Per germline, CDR1 SGHTA and CDR2 FQGNSA. CDR3 protein: CASSLALAGGADTQYF. CDR3 bases: TGTGCCAGCAGCTTAGCACTAGCGGGGGGGGCAGATACGCAGTATTTT.

The chain combines TRBV5-1 with TRBJ2-5, with D possibly matching TRBD1 (5 bases). The germline V gene encodes CDR1 SGHRS and CDR2 YFSETQ. V dropped 5 bases and J dropped 5 bases, with 13 bases sitting between them. The CDR3 totals 13 residues. The CDR3 DNA reads TGCGCCAGCAGGTCTGACAGCCGGGAGACCCAGTACTTC. Its translation: CASRSDSRETQYF.

The chain combines TRBV3-1 (or the pseudogene TRBV3-2) with TRBJ1-1; TRBD1 matches at 10 bases. Unmatched junction bases numbered 7, after V lost 1 base and J lost 5 bases. From germline, CDR1 is LGHDT and CDR2 YNNKEL (reference sequence). The CDR3 runs 16 residues. CDR3 region: CASSQVAGTGETEAFF. The CDR3 DNA reads as TGTGCCAGCAGCCAAGTAGCCGGGACAGGGGAAACTGAAGCTTTCTTT.

The chain recombines TRBV28 with TRBJ1-3, with 7 bases aligning to TRBD1. The germline V gene has CDR1 MDHEN and CDR2 SYDVKM. V trimming: 6 bases; J trimming: 6 bases; junction bases outside the gene matches: 5. There are 13 residues in the CDR3. As DNA, the CDR3 is TGTGCCAGCAGGACAGGGTTAAAAAACACCATATATTTT. This codes for CASRTGLKNTIYF.

The V and J genes are TRBV30 and TRBJ2-3; no definite D call. CDR3 length: 13 amino acids. V dropped 3 bases and J dropped 0 bases, with 7 bases sitting between them. Per germline, CDR1 GTSNPN and CDR2 SVGIG (reference sequence). The CDR3 spells CAWSGVSTDTQYF. CDR3 sequence (DNA): TGTGCCTGGAGCGGAGTTAGCACAGATACGCAGTATTTT.

This clone was observed a few times. This CDR3 reads CASSGPNQPQHF. The CDR3 coding sequence is TGTGCCAGCTCAGGACCTAATCAGCCCCAGCATTTT. The chain is built from TRBV18 and TRBJ1-5; no firm D call. V lost 5 bases, J lost 4 bases, and 6 bases lay in between. In germline, CDR1 is KGHSH, CDR2 LQKENI. CDR3 length: 12 residues.

The chain employs TRBV6-6 and TRBJ2-3; 11 nucleotides match TRBD2. The CDR3 consists of 20 residues. Germline CDR1 and CDR2: MNHNY and SVGAGI (reference sequence). The V and J ends lost 6 bases and 6 bases, in that order; junction bases with no gene match: 23. This chain's CDR3 is CASSLQGALASGGIEDTQYF. The CDR3 DNA is TGTGCCAGCAGCCTACAGGGGGCTCTGGCTAGCGGGGGGATCGAGGATACGCAGTATTTT.

V usage is TRBV28 and J usage is TRBJ1-6, with TRBD1 as a possible D gene (5 bases). V shed 7 bases and J shed 7 bases, with 20 bases lying between them. The CDR3 totals 16 residues. CDR1 is MDHEN, CDR2 SYDVKM, per germline. CDR3 loop: CASINPAVRVNSPLHF. The CDR3 DNA reads as TGTGCCAGCATCAATCCGGCCGTCAGGGTCAATTCACCCCTCCACTTT.

The chain joins TRBV2 to TRBJ2-5; perhaps TRBD2 as D (5 bases). Germline-derived CDR1 and CDR2 are SNHLY and FYNNEI. V was cut by 8 bases and J by 5 bases, with 15 bases left in between. This CDR3 has 13 amino acids. In DNA form, the CDR3 reads TGTGCCAGCGTAGTCGGAGCGGATGAGACCCAGTACTTC. Residues: CASVVGADETQYF.